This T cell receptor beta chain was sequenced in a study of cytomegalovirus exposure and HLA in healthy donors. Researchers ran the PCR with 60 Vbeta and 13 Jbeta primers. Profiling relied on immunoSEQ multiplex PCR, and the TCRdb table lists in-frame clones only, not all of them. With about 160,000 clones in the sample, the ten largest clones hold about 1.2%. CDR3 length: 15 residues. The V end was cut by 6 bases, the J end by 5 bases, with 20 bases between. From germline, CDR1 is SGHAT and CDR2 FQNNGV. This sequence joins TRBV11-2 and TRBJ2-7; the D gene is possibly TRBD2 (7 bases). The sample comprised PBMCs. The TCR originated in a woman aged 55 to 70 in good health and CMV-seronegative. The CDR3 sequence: CASRAGGGRTNEQYF. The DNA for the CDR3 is TGTGCCAGCAGGGCTGGGGGGGGGCGGACCAACGAGCAGTACTTC.